The 27 T cell receptor beta chains below all came from one sample that was sequenced in a study of blood T cell repertoires in COVID-19. Some clones are missing from TCRdb's copy, which holds only in-frame ones; the method was immunoSEQ multiplex PCR. The sample lists tens of thousands of clones, roughly 90% seen once, with about 3% in the top ten. Material: peripheral blood. These receptors were taken from a woman of 80 years or more with acute or convalescent COVID-19.

The V gene is TRBV29-1, the J gene TRBJ2-2, with 7 positions matching TRBD1. This CDR3 spans 13 amino acids. The germline V gene has CDR1 SQVTM and CDR2 ANQGSEA. With 7 bases clipped from V and 1 base from J, the junction kept 3 bases outside the gene matches. The CDR3 DNA is TGCAGCGCGGGACAGAGGAACACCGGGGAGCTGTTTTTT. Protein sequence: CSAGQRNTGELFF.

The J gene is TRBJ1-2, the V gene TRBV18; TRBD1 matches at 9 bases. Germline V gene lookup returns CDR1 KGHSH and CDR2 LQKENI. V gave up 3 bases and J gave up 1 base; unmatched junction bases: 6. The CDR3 totals 16 residues. CDR3 sequence reads: CASSPDRGHLNYGYTF. CDR3 bases: TGTGCCAGCTCACCGGACAGGGGCCACCTTAACTATGGCTACACCTTC.

The CDR3 DNA sequence: TGTGCCATCAGTGAGTCGACAGGGGGAGAAAAACTGTTTTTT. This gives the protein CAISESTGGEKLFF. The J gene is TRBJ1-4, the V gene TRBV10-3; 9 bases are shared with TRBD1. V trimming: 0 bases; J trimming: 8 bases; junction bases outside the gene matches: 1. The CDR3 totals 14 residues. CDR1 and CDR2 (germline): ENHRY, SYGVKD.

The chain recombines TRBV6-6 with TRBJ2-7; 7 nucleotides match TRBD1. V lost 7 bases and J lost 6; bases outside the gene matches: 3. Germline CDR1 is MNHNY and CDR2 is SVGAGI (reference sequence). The CDR3 is 11 amino acids. The CDR3 DNA reads as TGTGCCAGCATGACAGGGTCCGAGCAGTACTTC. Its protein is CASMTGSEQYF.

The rearrangement uses TRBV5-1 and TRBJ1-3; TRBD1 is a possible D gene (5 bases). The CDR3 totals 16 residues. CDR1 is SGHRS and CDR2 is YFSETQ in the germline V gene. V gave up 3 bases and J gave up 0 bases, with 13 bases separating them. As DNA, the CDR3 is TGCGCCAGCAGCTACGGACAAGGCAACTCTGGAAACACCATATATTTT. Its protein is CASSYGQGNSGNTIYF.

The CDR3 here is CASSARQGYGYTF. The CDR3 DNA reads as TGTGCCAGCAGCGCCAGACAGGGATATGGCTACACCTTC. This chain links TRBV6-5 with TRBJ1-2; 7 nucleotides match TRBD1. Trimming cost V 6 bases and J 5 bases; bases outside gene matches: 6. Looked up from germline, CDR1 is MNHEY and CDR2 is SVGAGI. The CDR3 totals 13 residues.

The chain is built from TRBV19 and TRBJ2-1; TRBD1 aligns across 9 bases. Per germline, CDR1 LNHDA and CDR2 SQIVND (reference sequence). CDR3 length: 15 residues. The V and J ends lost 4 bases and 6 bases, in that order; junction bases with no gene match: 7. The CDR3 protein is CASSRQGGVGNEQFF. CDR3 in DNA: TGTGCCAGTAGTAGACAGGGGGGGGTAGGCAATGAGCAGTTCTTC.

The chain is built from TRBV7-2 and TRBJ2-3; 11 nucleotides align to TRBD2. Germline V gene data show CDR1 as SGHTA and CDR2 as FQGNSA. V lost 5 bases, J lost 2 bases, and 6 bases stayed unmatched. The CDR3 runs to 16 residues. CDR3 nucleotide sequence: TGTGCCAGCAGCCCACTTAGCGGGGGGGTCACAGATACGCAGTATTTT. Protein product: CASSPLSGGVTDTQYF.

The chain employs TRBV19 and TRBJ2-3; D is possibly TRBD2 (6 bases). This CDR3 has 16 amino acids. Germline V lookup: CDR1 LNHDA, CDR2 SQIVND (reference sequence). Trimming stripped 1 base from V and 0 bases from J, with 11 bases between. The CDR3 DNA reads TGTGCCAGTAGTATAGTCGGGGGAAGAAGCACAGATACGCAGTATTTT. It specifies CASSIVGGRSTDTQYF.

The CDR3 reads CASSQTAGTGYNEQFF. CDR3 nucleotide sequence: TGCGCCAGCAGCCAGACTGCCGGGACAGGATACAATGAGCAGTTCTTC. The chain is built from TRBV4-3 and TRBJ2-1, with 8 bases aligning to TRBD1. Germline V CDR1 and CDR2: LGHNA, YSLEER. V was clipped by 3 bases and J by 4 bases; unmatched bases: 8. This CDR3 is built from 16 residues.

The rearrangement uses TRBV19 and TRBJ2-5, with 7 bases that match TRBD1. The CDR3 contains 14 residues. Unmatched junction bases numbered 8, after V lost 3 bases and J lost 7 bases. Germline loops: CDR1 LNHDA, CDR2 SQIVND (reference sequence). CDR3 amino acids: CASSIRDSGGTQYF. The DNA of the CDR3 is TGTGCCAGTAGTATCCGGGACAGCGGCGGGACCCAGTACTTC.

This clone was counted a few times. V gene TRBV6-2 or TRBV6-3 combines with J gene TRBJ2-5; 10 nucleotides agree with TRBD2. Germline CDR1 and CDR2: MNHEY and SVGEGT. V shed 6 bases, J shed 4 bases, and the junction held 26 bases outside the gene matches. The CDR3 is 21 residues long. The CDR3 coding sequence is TGTGCCAGCAGCCGCAACTCACCCGATAGCGGGAGGTTAGGTGTTCGAGAGACCCAGTACTTC. Translated, it gives CASSRNSPDSGRLGVRETQYF.

The V and J genes are TRBV6-5 and TRBJ2-5, with D perhaps TRBD2 (6 bases). In germline, CDR1 is MNHEY, CDR2 SVGAGI. Trimming stripped 6 bases from V and 6 bases from J, with 17 bases between. This CDR3 has 14 residues. The CDR3, as DNA: TGTGCCAGCAGCCGGGACTCCTCAATGAAGACCCAGTACTTC. As protein: CASSRDSSMKTQYF.

The sample holds one count of this clone. The chain combines TRBV4-1 with TRBJ2-7, with D perhaps TRBD1 (6 bases). CDR1 and CDR2 from the germline V gene are MGHRA and YSYEKL. This CDR3 is 13 amino acids long. V was shortened by 0 bases and J by 7 bases, with 10 bases between the two germline ends. CDR3: CASSQDPGQEQYF. The CDR3 DNA follows: TGCGCCAGCAGCCAAGATCCCGGACAGGAGCAGTACTTC.

This clone came up once. CDR3 sequence reads: CAWSVGSGQGWGTQYF. Written as DNA, the CDR3 is TGTGCCTGGAGTGTAGGATCGGGACAGGGGTGGGGTACGCAGTATTTT. This chain joins TRBV30 and TRBJ2-3, with 10 bases fitting TRBD1. Germline-derived CDR1 and CDR2 are GTSNPN and SVGIG (reference sequence). The V and J ends lost 0 bases and 8 bases, in that order; junction bases with no gene match: 11. The CDR3 contains 16 residues. The entire variable domain, with the rest obtained from reference TRBV30 and TRBJ2-3, is as follows: SQTIHQWPATLVQPVGSPLSLECTVEGTSNPNLYWYRQAAGRGLQLLFYSVGIGQISSEVPQNLSASRPQDRQFILSSKKLLLSDSGFYLCAWSVGSGQGWGTQYFGPGTRLTVL.

The V call is TRBV19, the J call TRBJ2-1; maybe TRBD2 (6 bases). Trimming took off 7 bases at V and 4 bases at J, with 20 bases between the two ends. CDR1 and CDR2 (germline): LNHDA, SQIVND (reference sequence). The CDR3 has 16 amino acids. The CDR3 DNA is TGTGCCAGTATTCCCCCCGGGGCGGGGCCGTACAATGAGCAGTTCTTC. Its protein product is CASIPPGAGPYNEQFF. Based on the CDR3 plus reference TRBV19 and TRBJ2-1, the full variable domain is DGGITQSPKYLFRKEGQNVTLSCEQNLNHDAMYWYRQDPGQGLRLIYYSQIVNDFQKGDIAEGYSVSREKKESFPLTVTSAQKNPTAFYLCASIPPGAGPYNEQFFGPGTRLTVL.

This clone was seen a few times. The chain couples TRBV7-9 to TRBJ2-7; a possible D gene is TRBD1 (6 bases). V was shortened by 7 bases and J by 4 bases, with 20 bases between the two germline ends. CDR3 length: 15 amino acids. Germline V gene data show CDR1 as SEHNR and CDR2 as FQNEAQ (reference sequence). CDR3 in amino acids: CASNTTGSPGYEQYF. In DNA form, the CDR3 reads TGTGCCAGCAACACTACAGGGTCCCCGGGATACGAGCAGTACTTC.

The chain couples TRBV14 to TRBJ2-4; D is possibly TRBD2 (6 bases). Germline V CDR1 and CDR2: SGHDN, FVKESK. Trimming took off 6 bases at V and 7 bases at J, with 13 bases between the two ends. This CDR3 has 13 amino acids. The CDR3 DNA is TGTGCCAGCAGGCGGGACGGTCGGAACATTCAGTACTTC. Protein product: CASRRDGRNIQYF.

The CDR3 loop reads CASSPPGGYGYTF. The CDR3 DNA reads TGTGCCAGCAGTCCCCCCGGGGGGTATGGCTACACCTTC. The chain employs TRBV28 and TRBJ1-2; TRBD1 is a possible D gene (5 bases). CDR3 length: 13 residues. The V gene's germline CDR1 is MDHEN and CDR2 SYDVKM. The V end lost 5 bases, the J end lost 5 bases, and 12 bases lay between the germline ends.

The chain has TRBV5-1 and TRBJ2-1; 9 bases match TRBD1. Germline assignment: CDR1 SGHRS and CDR2 YFSETQ. The CDR3 totals 15 residues. V was clipped by 0 bases and J by 6 bases; unmatched bases: 4. Here the CDR3 reads CASSLAGQGGNEQFF. The CDR3 nucleotides are TGCGCCAGCAGCTTGGCGGGACAGGGCGGCAATGAGCAGTTCTTC.

The V gene is TRBV11-1, the J gene TRBJ2-2; 7 bases map to TRBD1. The CDR3 has 16 residues. CDR1 SGHAT and CDR2 FQDESV come from the germline V gene (reference sequence). J was trimmed by 0 bases and V by 6 bases; bases with no gene match: 7. In DNA, the CDR3 is TGTGCCAGCAGACCTAGGACAGGACCGAACACCGGGGAGCTGTTTTTT. Its protein product is CASRPRTGPNTGELFF.

V is TRBV9 and J is TRBJ2-1; TRBD2 is a possible D gene (6 bases). The CDR3 has 14 amino acids. The germline V and J ends were trimmed by 6 bases and 2 bases, with 12 bases remaining between them. The V gene's germline CDR1 is SGDLS and CDR2 YYNGEE. The CDR3 is CASNRWGAYNEQFF. The CDR3 DNA reads as TGTGCCAGCAACCGGTGGGGGGCCTACAATGAGCAGTTCTTC.

The chain joins TRBV9 to TRBJ2-2; D is uncertain. Trimming removed 0 bases from V and 8 bases from J, with 8 bases in between. Germline values: CDR1 SGDLS, CDR2 YYNGEE. The CDR3 consists of 13 residues. CDR3 coding DNA: TGTGCCAGCAGCGTAGTGCAGGCGGGGGAGCTGTTTTTT. Its protein product is CASSVVQAGELFF.

The gene calls are TRBV11-2 and TRBJ2-5; a possible D gene is TRBD2 (6 bases). Trimming left V 5 bases short and J 5 bases short, with 15 bases between. The CDR3 spans 14 residues. Germline V gives CDR1 SGHAT, CDR2 FQNNGV. The DNA for the CDR3 is TGTGCCAGCAGCCGTGCGGGGATGGGGGAGACCCAGTACTTC. Protein product: CASSRAGMGETQYF. The full variable domain, its missing parts supplied by reference TRBV11-2 and TRBJ2-5, is EAGVAQSPRYKIIEKRQSVAFWCNPISGHATLYWYQQILGQGPKLLIQFQNNGVVDDSQLPKDRFSAERLKGVDSTLKIQPAKLEDSAVYLCASSRAGMGETQYFGPGTRLLVL.

The rearrangement links TRBV6-2 or TRBV6-3 to TRBJ1-2, with D possibly matching TRBD1 (5 bases). V was cut by 0 bases and J by 6 bases, with 11 bases left in between. The CDR3 spans 14 residues. Germline V gene lookup returns CDR1 MNHEY and CDR2 SVGEGT. CDR3 DNA sequence: TGTGCCAGCAGTTACTCGGCCAGGGCCAATGGCTACACCTTC. It codes for CASSYSARANGYTF.

This clone was observed a single time. The genes are TRBV18 and TRBJ1-2; perhaps TRBD1 as D (5 bases). The CDR3 length is 15 residues. Trimming took off 6 bases at V and 7 bases at J, with 21 bases between the two ends. The germline V gene encodes CDR1 KGHSH and CDR2 LQKENI. Written as DNA, the CDR3 is TGTGCCAGCTCCCTGACTCAGGGTAGTGGTTCTGGCTACACCTTC. Translated, it gives CASSLTQGSGSGYTF. The complete variable domain, with remaining parts taken from reference TRBV18 and TRBJ1-2, reads NAGVMQNPRHLVRRRGQEARLRCSPMKGHSHVYWYRQLPEEGLKFMVYLQKENIIDESGMPKERFSAEFPKEGPSILRIQQVVRGDSAAYFCASSLTQGSGSGYTFGSGTRLTVV.

The chain joins TRBV9 to TRBJ1-1; TRBD1 matches 8 bases. The V segment lost 3 bases and the J segment 9 bases; nucleotides outside the gene matches: 7. CDR3 length: 13 amino acids. Per the germline V gene, CDR1 is SGDLS and CDR2 is YYNGEE. The CDR3 region is CASSERQGRKAFF. The CDR3 coding sequence is TGTGCCAGCAGCGAAAGACAGGGGCGTAAAGCTTTCTTT.